This T cell receptor (beta chain) came from a study of patients and donors after allogeneic stem cell transplantation. A single record per CDR3 protein comes from TCRdb applying MiXCR to the RT-PCR reads. The sample consists of more than 850,000 distinct CDR3 sequences, more than 15% of them appearing once. This TCR was recovered from a human donor who was either an allogeneic HSCT recipient or a stem cell or donor lymphocyte infusion donor (not recorded which). It is not recorded whose cells these are; they may come from a transplant donor. Sequencing was performed on blood, either unsorted or a sorted T cell fraction (not recorded which).

DNA for the CDR3: TGTGCCAGCAGCACGCACAGGGGCCCAATCTCTGGAAACACCATATATTTT. This encodes CASSTHRGPISGNTIYF. The rearrangement uses TRBV7-8 and TRBJ1-3; 7 nucleotides align to TRBD1. V was pared by 5 bases and J by 0 bases, with 10 bases of the junction left unmatched. The germline V gene has CDR1 SGHVS and CDR2 FQNEAQ. This CDR3 is 17 amino acids long. The variable domain in full, completed from reference TRBV7-8 and TRBJ1-3, reads GAGVSQSPRYKVAKRGQDVALRCDPISGHVSLFWYQQALGQGPEFLTYFQNEAQLDKSGLPSDRFFAERPEGSVSTLKIQRTQQEDSAVYLCASSTHRGPISGNTIYFGEGSWLTVV.